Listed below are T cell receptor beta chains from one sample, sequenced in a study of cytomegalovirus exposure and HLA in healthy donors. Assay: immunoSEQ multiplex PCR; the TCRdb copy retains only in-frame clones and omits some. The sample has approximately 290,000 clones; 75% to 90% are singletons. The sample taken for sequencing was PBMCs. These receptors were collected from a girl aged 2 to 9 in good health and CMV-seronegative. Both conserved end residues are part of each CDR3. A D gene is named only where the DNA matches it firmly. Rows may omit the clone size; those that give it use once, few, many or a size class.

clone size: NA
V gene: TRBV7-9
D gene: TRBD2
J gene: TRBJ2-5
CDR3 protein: CASSLSGGPQRVTQYF
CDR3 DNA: TGTGCCAGCAGCTTATCGGGAGGGCCCCAACGGGTGACCCAGTACTTC

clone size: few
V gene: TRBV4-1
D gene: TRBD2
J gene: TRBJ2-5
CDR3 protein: CASSQASGGNQGQYF
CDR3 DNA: TGCGCCAGCAGCCAAGCCAGCGGGGGCAATCAGGGCCAGTACTTC

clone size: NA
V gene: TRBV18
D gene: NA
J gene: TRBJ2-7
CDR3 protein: CASSPPPRNEQYF
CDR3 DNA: TGTGCCAGCTCACCTCCCCCGCGGAACGAGCAGTACTTC

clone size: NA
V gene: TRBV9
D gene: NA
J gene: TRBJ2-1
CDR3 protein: CASSVGPTGDEQFF
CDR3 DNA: TGTGCCAGCAGCGTAGGACCCACGGGGGATGAGCAGTTCTTC

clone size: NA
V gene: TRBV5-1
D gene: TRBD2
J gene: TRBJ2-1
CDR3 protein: CASSLALAGGSNEQFF
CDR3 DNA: TGCGCCAGCAGCTTGGCACTAGCGGGGGGATCCAATGAGCAGTTCTTC

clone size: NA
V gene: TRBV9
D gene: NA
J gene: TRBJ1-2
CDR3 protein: CASESRDNDYGYTF
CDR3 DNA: TGTGCCAGCGAATCCCGGGACAATGACTATGGCTACACCTTC

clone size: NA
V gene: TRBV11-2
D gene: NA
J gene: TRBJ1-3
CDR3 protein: CASSLQGPPGNTIYF
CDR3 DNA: TGTGCCAGCAGCCTACAGGGTCCGCCTGGAAACACCATATATTTT

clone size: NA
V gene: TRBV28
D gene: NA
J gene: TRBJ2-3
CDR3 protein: CASSAPLGTRYSTDTQYF
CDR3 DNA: TGTGCCAGCAGTGCTCCCCTGGGGACTCGTTATAGCACAGATACGCAGTATTTT

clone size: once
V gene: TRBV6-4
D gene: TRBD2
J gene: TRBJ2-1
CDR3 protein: CASSDRGPLAGIDEQFF
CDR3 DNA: TGTGCCAGCAGTGACCGGGGCCCATTAGCGGGAATTGATGAGCAGTTCTTC

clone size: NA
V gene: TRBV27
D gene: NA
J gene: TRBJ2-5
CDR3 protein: CASSLEGFQETQYF
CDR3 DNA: TGTGCCAGCAGTTTAGAGGGTTTTCAAGAGACCCAGTACTTC

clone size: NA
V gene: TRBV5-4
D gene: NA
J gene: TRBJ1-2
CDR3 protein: CASSPSVSLGGYTF
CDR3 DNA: TGTGCCAGCAGCCCATCGGTCAGCCTAGGCGGCTACACCTTC

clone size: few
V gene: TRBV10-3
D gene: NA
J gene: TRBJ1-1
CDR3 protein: CAIGQLNTEAFF
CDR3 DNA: TGTGCCATCGGACAGTTGAACACTGAAGCTTTCTTT